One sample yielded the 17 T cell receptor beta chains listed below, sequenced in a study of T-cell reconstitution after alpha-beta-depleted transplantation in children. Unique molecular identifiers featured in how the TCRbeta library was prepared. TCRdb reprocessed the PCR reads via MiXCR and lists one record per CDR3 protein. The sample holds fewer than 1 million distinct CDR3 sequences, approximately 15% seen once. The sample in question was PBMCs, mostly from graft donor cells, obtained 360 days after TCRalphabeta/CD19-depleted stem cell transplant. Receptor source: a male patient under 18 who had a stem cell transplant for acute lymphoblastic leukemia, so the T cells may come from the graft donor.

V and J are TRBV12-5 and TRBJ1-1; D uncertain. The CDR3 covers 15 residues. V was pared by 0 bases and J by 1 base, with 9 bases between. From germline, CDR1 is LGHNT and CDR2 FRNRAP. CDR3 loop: CASGLVIGRNTEAFF. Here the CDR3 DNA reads TGTGCTAGTGGTTTGGTAATCGGACGGAACACTGAAGCTTTCTTT.

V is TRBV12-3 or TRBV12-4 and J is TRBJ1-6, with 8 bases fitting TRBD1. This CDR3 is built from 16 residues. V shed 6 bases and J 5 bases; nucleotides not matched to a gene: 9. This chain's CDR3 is CASRRSTGGNNSPLHF. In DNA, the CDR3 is TGTGCCAGCAGGCGAAGTACAGGGGGAAATAATTCACCCCTCCACTTT.

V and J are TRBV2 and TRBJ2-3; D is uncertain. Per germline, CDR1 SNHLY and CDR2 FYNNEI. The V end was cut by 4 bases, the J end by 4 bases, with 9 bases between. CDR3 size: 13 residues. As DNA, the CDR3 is TGTGCCAGCAGTGCGGAGACGGCAGATACGCAGTATTTT. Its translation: CASSAETADTQYF.

CDR3 sequence reads: CAISDSGGSQWNEQFF. The CDR3 DNA sequence: TGTGCCATCAGTGACTCCGGCGGCAGCCAGTGGAATGAGCAGTTCTTC. V gene TRBV10-3 combines with J gene TRBJ2-1; D ambiguous. The V end was cut by 3 bases, the J end by 7 bases, with 19 bases between. This CDR3 has 16 residues. CDR1 and CDR2 (germline): ENHRY, SYGVKD.

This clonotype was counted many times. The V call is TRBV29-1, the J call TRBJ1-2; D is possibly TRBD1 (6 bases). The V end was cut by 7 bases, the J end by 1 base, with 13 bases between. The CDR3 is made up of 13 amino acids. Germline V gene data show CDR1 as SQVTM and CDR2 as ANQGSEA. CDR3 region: CSGSPDSNYGYTF. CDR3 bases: TGCAGCGGCTCCCCGGACAGTAACTATGGCTACACCTTC.

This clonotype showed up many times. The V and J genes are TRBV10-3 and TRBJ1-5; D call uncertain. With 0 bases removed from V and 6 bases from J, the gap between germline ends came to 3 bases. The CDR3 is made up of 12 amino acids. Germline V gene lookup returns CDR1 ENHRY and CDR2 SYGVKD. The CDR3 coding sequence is TGTGCCATCAGTGAGTCCGGTCAGCCCCAGCATTTT. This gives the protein CAISESGQPQHF.

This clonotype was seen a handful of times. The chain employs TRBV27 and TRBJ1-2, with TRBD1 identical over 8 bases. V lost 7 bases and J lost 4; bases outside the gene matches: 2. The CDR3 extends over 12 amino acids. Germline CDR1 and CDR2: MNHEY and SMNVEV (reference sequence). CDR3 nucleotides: TGTGCCAGCAAGGACAGGGTCTATGGCTACACCTTC. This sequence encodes CASKDRVYGYTF.

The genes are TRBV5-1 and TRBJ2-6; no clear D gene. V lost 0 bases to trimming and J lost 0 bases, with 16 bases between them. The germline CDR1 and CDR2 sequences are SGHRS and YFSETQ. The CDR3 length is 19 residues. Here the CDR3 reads CASSLDGNSRISGANVLTF. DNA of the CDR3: TGCGCCAGCAGCTTGGACGGCAACAGTCGAATCTCTGGGGCCAACGTCCTGACTTTC.

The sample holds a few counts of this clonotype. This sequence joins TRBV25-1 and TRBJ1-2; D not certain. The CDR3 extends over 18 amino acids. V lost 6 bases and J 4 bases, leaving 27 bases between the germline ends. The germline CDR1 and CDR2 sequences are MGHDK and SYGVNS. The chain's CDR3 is CASSPFPGATDLLYGYTF. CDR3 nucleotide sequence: TGTGCCAGCAGCCCATTTCCGGGCGCGACGGACCTTCTCTATGGCTACACCTTC.

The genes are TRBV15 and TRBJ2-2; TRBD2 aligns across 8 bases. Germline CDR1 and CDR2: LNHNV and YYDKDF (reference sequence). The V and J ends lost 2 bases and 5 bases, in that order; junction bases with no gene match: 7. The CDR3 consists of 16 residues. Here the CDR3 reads CATSRILAGSTGELFF. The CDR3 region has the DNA TGTGCCACCAGCAGAATCCTAGCGGGTAGTACCGGGGAGCTGTTTTTT. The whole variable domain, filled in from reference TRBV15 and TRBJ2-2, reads DAMVIQNPRYQVTQFGKPVTLSCSQTLNHNVMYWYQQKSSQAPKLLFHYYDKDFNNEADTPDNFQSRRPNTSFCFLDIRSPGLGDTAMYLCATSRILAGSTGELFFGEGSRLTVL.

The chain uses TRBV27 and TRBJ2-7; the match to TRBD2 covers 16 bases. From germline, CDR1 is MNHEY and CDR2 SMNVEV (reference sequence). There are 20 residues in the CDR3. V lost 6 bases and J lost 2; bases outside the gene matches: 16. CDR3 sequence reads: CASRFTGFWGTSGRAYEQYF. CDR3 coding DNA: TGTGCCAGCAGGTTTACGGGTTTTTGGGGGACTAGCGGGAGGGCCTACGAGCAGTACTTC.

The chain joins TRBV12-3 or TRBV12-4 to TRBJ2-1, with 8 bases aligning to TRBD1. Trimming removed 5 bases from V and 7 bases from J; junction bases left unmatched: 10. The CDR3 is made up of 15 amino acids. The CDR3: CASSLPGQVGNEQFF. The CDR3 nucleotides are TGTGCCAGCAGTCTTCCGGGACAGGTGGGGAATGAGCAGTTCTTC.

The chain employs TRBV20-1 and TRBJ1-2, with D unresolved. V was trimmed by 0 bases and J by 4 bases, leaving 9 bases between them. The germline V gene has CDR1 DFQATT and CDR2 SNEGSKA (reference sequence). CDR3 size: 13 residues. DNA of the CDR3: TGCAGTGCTAGAGATTCGGCGATCTATGGCTACACCTTC. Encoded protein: CSARDSAIYGYTF.

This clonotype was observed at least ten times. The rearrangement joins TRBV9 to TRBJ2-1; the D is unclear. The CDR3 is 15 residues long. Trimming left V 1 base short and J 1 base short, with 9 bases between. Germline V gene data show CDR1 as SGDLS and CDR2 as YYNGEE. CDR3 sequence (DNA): TGTGCCAGCAGCGTAAGTCCAGATTCCTACAATGAGCAGTTCTTC. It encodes CASSVSPDSYNEQFF.

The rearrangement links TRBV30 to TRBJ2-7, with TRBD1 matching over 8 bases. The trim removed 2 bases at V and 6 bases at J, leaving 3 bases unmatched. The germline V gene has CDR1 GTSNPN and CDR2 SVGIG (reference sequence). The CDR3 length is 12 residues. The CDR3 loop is CAWSSTGGEQYF. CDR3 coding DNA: TGTGCCTGGAGTAGTACAGGGGGCGAGCAGTACTTC.

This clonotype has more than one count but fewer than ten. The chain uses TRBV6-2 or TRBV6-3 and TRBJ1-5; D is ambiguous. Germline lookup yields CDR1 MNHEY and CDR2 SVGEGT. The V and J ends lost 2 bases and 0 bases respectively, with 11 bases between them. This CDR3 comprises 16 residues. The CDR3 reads CASSYDTVNSNQPQHF. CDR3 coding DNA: TGTGCCAGCAGTTACGATACGGTAAATAGCAATCAGCCCCAGCATTTT.

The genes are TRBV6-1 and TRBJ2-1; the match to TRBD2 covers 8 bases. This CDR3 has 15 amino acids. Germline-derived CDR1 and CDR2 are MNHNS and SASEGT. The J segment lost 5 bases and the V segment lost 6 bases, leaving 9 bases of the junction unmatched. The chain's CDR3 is CASSQRESSNNEQFF. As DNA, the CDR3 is TGTGCCAGCAGCCAGCGGGAGTCTTCCAACAATGAGCAGTTCTTC.